This T cell receptor (beta chain) was profiled in a study of blood T cell repertoires in COVID-19 (dated by TCRdb to the early 2020s). In terms of the full investigation: The collaborator samples originated in the United States, Italy and Spain and spanned the acute and convalescent phases of COVID-19. The material from the prospective study consisted of cDNA or gDNA derived from T cells, B-cell-depleted T cells, or PBMCs. Deeply sampled blood TCRbeta repertoires from subjects exposed to, actively infected with, or recovered from COVID-19 were included in the dataset. The repertoires were released in a freely available public database intended as a resource for research on the immune response to SARS-CoV-2. The samples were drawn from the first 160 participants of the ongoing ImmuneRACE study and from over a thousand subjects provided by 6 global collaborators. Sample metadata almost always included a de-identified subject ID, COVID-19 status, age in years and sex. Where HLA class I and class II types were available, the types were taken from metadata supplied by the sample provider, not from assay-based typing. The full study reports these points: How much clinical and demographic metadata was included differed by source and by participant, and the metadata was provided uncurated.

A note on this clone: This receptor's antigen is unknown. No per-base quality is available; no much larger clone lies one base away.

TCRbeta CDR3 regions were amplified from genomic DNA by means of the immunoSEQ Assay, a bias-controlled multiplex PCR. In the source study's methods: Nucleated cell counts per sample were estimated from amplification of reference gene primers within the assay. To quantify the absolute abundance of each unique TCRbeta CDR3 rearrangement, sequence reads were collapsed and filtered. For each sample, productive Simpson clonality was calculated as the square root of Simpson's diversity index across productive rearrangements. TCRdb provides this immuneACCESS table in a form limited to in-frame rearrangements. Some clones are lacking; in checked studies, under half of them reflect an unresolved V gene, and why the rest are absent is not known. Clone size and V and J calls were adopted from that table, with D and trimming inferred from the DNA. Present in this sample are about 170,000 clones, around nine tenths of which were seen just once. The biggest ten clones account for just over 2.5% of the sample.

One collaborating source in Seattle enrolled patients while the patients were actively infected and followed the patients over time throughout the course of disease. The collaborating institutions used their own protocols to collect whole blood in K2EDTA tubes. For TCRbeta analysis, collaborator samples were shipped as frozen whole blood, as isolated PBMCs, or as DNA extracted from either sample type. This receptor was obtained from a woman older than 75 with COVID-19, enrolled during active disease. The sample was peripheral blood.

In nucleotide form, the sequence is TGTGCCACCAGTGACCACCGGGCGGGAGTATTGTATGAGCAGTTCTTC. The translation is CATSDHRAGVLYEQFF. The sequence is built from TRBV24-1 and TRBJ2-1, and 7 junction bases match TRBD2. From the cysteine through the phenylalanine, the CDR3 covers 16 amino acids. Just CDR3 DNA is preserved here, 48 bases in frame from base 1. The germline V gene sets CDR1 to KGHDR and CDR2 to SFDVKD. V ends up 4 bases short and J 8 bases short, with an unmatched junction base count of 13.